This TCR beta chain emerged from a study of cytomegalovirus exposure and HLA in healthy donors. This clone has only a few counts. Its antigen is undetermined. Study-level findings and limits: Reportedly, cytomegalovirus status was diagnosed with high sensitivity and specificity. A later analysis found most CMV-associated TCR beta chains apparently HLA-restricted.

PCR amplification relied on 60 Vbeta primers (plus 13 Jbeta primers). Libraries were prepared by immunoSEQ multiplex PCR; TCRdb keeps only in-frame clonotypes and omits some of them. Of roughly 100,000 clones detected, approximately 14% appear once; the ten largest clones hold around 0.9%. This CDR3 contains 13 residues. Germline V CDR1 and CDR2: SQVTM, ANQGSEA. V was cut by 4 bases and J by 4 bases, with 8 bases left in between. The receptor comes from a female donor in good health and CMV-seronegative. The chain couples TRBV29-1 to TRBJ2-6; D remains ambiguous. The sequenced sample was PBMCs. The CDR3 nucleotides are TGCAGCGTTGCCAGGTCCGGGGCCAACGTCCTGACTTTC. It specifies CSVARSGANVLTF. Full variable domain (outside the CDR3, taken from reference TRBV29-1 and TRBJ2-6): SAVISQKPSRDICQRGTSLTIQCQVDSQVTMMFWYRQQPGQSLTLIATANQGSEATYESGFVIDKFPISRPNLTFSTLTVSNMSPEDSSIYLCSVARSGANVLTFGAGSRLTVL.